These 11 T cell receptor beta chains were sequenced from one sample in a study of blood T cells in healthy people across ages. With a J-beta primer mix and a sample-barcoded 5' primer, a second PCR ran about 7 to 11 cycles. TCRdb independently ran MiXCR on the 5' RACE reads; one entry per CDR3 protein. Among roughly 1.4 million distinct CDR3 sequences, approximately 59% were seen once, and the ten largest hold 5.5% to 8%. The sequencing input was blood. These receptors came from a man younger than 35 in good health.

The chain employs TRBV28 and TRBJ2-5; 8 bases agree with TRBD2. The length of the CDR3 is 18 residues. CDR1 and CDR2 from the germline V gene are MDHEN and SYDVKM. Trimming cost V 10 bases and J 2 bases; bases outside gene matches: 21. In DNA, the CDR3 is TGTGCCATCGAGGGACTCCTGGACGGGGGGGAGAAACAAGAGACCCAGTACTTC. This translates into CAIEGLLDGGEKQETQYF.

This chain joins TRBV15 and TRBJ1-4; TRBD1 might be the D (5 bases). This CDR3 comprises 13 residues. Trimming left V 1 base short and J 11 bases short, with 11 bases between. CDR1 LNHNV and CDR2 YYDKDF come from the germline V gene (reference sequence). CDR3 DNA sequence: TGTGCCACCAGCAGAGGAGGAGGGACCAAACTGTTTTTT. Its protein is CATSRGGGTKLFF.

This sequence joins TRBV29-1 and TRBJ2-1; D tentatively fits TRBD1 or TRBD2 (5 bases each). Matching the DNA end better, TRBJ2-7 makes the J call doubtful. The CDR3 runs 14 residues. Germline CDR1 is SQVTM and CDR2 is ANQGSEA. CDR3 DNA: TGCAGCGGCCGCCCAGGGAGTTCTTCCCACGAGCAGTACTTC. Amino acids: CSGRPGSSSHEQYF.

The chain links TRBV29-1 to TRBJ2-2, with D hard to call. In germline, CDR1 is SQVTM, CDR2 ANQGSEA. V shed 4 bases and J shed 1 base, with 10 bases lying between them. This CDR3 is built from 14 residues. Here the CDR3 DNA reads TGCAGCGTTGGGCCGGAACTGAACACCGGGGAGCTGTTTTTT. Residues: CSVGPELNTGELFF.

This clonotype was counted only a few times. The V and J genes are TRBV10-3 and TRBJ2-3; D not certain. Per germline, CDR1 ENHRY and CDR2 SYGVKD. CDR3 length: 15 amino acids. Trimming pared 0 bases from V and 0 bases from J, leaving 7 bases between. The DNA for the CDR3 is TGTGCCATCAGTGAGTCGACCGGCAGCACAGATACGCAGTATTTT. Its translation: CAISESTGSTDTQYF.

This chain links TRBV6-1 with TRBJ2-1; D is tentatively TRBD1 or TRBD2 (5 bases each). The CDR3 consists of 12 residues. Germline loops: CDR1 MNHNS, CDR2 SASEGT. Between the trimmed V and J ends, which lost 4 bases and 9 bases, there was a span of 10 bases. The CDR3 DNA reads TGTGCCAGCAGTGTTTTCGGGACTGAGCAGTTCTTC. Translating gives CASSVFGTEQFF.

The chain has TRBV24-1 and TRBJ1-2; 9 nucleotides match TRBD1. Germline V lookup: CDR1 KGHDR, CDR2 SFDVKD. V was pared by 5 bases and J by 8 bases, with 5 bases of the junction left unmatched. This CDR3 has 13 amino acids. The CDR3 is CATSAGQGTGYTF. CDR3 coding DNA: TGTGCCACCAGTGCAGGACAGGGGACCGGCTACACCTTC.

The chain employs TRBV7-9 and TRBJ2-1; D unclear. CDR3 length: 16 residues. The V end was cut by 5 bases, the J end by 5 bases, with 19 bases between. CDR1 and CDR2 from the germline V gene are SEHNR and FQNEAQ (reference sequence). This CDR3 is CASSQRPNFNDNEQFF. CDR3 nucleotides: TGTGCCAGCAGCCAAAGACCGAACTTTAATGACAATGAGCAGTTCTTC.

This clonotype has only one observation. The rearrangement joins TRBV6-6 to TRBJ2-6; weak D call: TRBD2 (7 bases). There are 17 residues in the CDR3. The germline V gene encodes CDR1 MNHNY and CDR2 SVGAGI (reference sequence). V gave up 2 bases and J gave up 4 bases, with 15 bases separating them. CDR3 protein: CASSYGQGRAGANVLTF. The DNA for the CDR3 is TGTGCCAGCAGTTACGGGCAGGGGAGGGCAGGGGCCAACGTCCTGACTTTC.

The V call is TRBV5-5, the J call TRBJ2-7; D is possibly TRBD1 (5 bases). The CDR3 is 14 residues long. The V end was cut by 4 bases, the J end by 3 bases, with 14 bases between. Germline V gene sequence: CDR1 SGHKS, CDR2 YYEKEE (reference sequence). CDR3 in DNA: TGTGCCAGCAGCCCCTTTCGGACAAGCTACGAGCAGTACTTC. Encoded protein: CASSPFRTSYEQYF.

This chain joins TRBV7-2 and TRBJ2-4; D is uncertain. The J call may not be correct, given that the DNA end is closer to TRBJ2-7. Germline V gives CDR1 SGHTA, CDR2 FQGNSA. The CDR3 runs 13 residues. For the CDR3, the DNA is TGTGCCAGCAGCAACAACATCCTCGGCGAGCAGTACTTC. This encodes CASSNNILGEQYF.